This is a list of T cell receptor beta chains from one sample in a study of T cells after yellow fever vaccination. One entry per CDR3 protein, called by TCRdb with MiXCR from the 5' RACE reads. The top ten clones hold around 23% of a sample with some 350,000 distinct CDR3 sequences, roughly 4% of them seen once. Sequencing was performed on PBMCs, taken 5 days after the yellow fever booster vaccination. Receptor source: a man between 18 and 29 years old who received the YFV17D yellow fever vaccine. Both conserved end residues are part of each CDR3. Fields, in order: CDR3 protein, CDR3 DNA, D gene, clone size, V gene, J gene. D genes are given only for firm matches. For some rows the clone size is stated as once, few or many, or as a class when expanded; others skip it.

CDR3aa: CATRTGVYTEAFF; CDR3nt: TGTGCCACCCGGACAGGGGTGTACACTGAAGCTTTCTTT; d_gene: TRBD1; abundance: many; v_gene: TRBV6-1; j_gene: TRBJ1-1
CDR3aa: CASSPSLLRREQYF; CDR3nt: TGTGCCAGCAGCCCGAGCCTCTTAAGGAGGGAGCAGTACTTC; d_gene: .; abundance: few; v_gene: TRBV13; j_gene: TRBJ2-7
CDR3aa: CASSLLAAGGEQFF; CDR3nt: TGTGCCAGCAGTTTATTAGCGGCGGGGGGTGAGCAGTTCTTC; d_gene: TRBD2; abundance: .; v_gene: TRBV27; j_gene: TRBJ2-1
CDR3aa: CASSPGQGEAFF; CDR3nt: TGCGCCAGCAGCCCGGGACAGGGTGAAGCTTTCTTT; d_gene: TRBD1; abundance: .; v_gene: TRBV5-1; j_gene: TRBJ1-1
CDR3aa: CASSRTTGKNTGELFF; CDR3nt: TGCGCCAGCAGCCGCACGACAGGGAAGAACACCGGGGAGCTGTTTTTT; d_gene: TRBD1; abundance: .; v_gene: TRBV4-1; j_gene: TRBJ2-2
CDR3aa: CASSNSRREPQETQYF; CDR3nt: TGTGCCAGTAGTAACAGCCGCAGGGAACCCCAAGAGACCCAGTACTTC; d_gene: .; abundance: few; v_gene: TRBV19; j_gene: TRBJ2-5
CDR3aa: CASSQDPGMNTEAFF; CDR3nt: TGCGCCAGCAGCCAAGACCCGGGGATGAACACTGAAGCTTTCTTT; d_gene: .; abundance: .; v_gene: TRBV4-1; j_gene: TRBJ1-1
CDR3aa: CSASLDSIFTDTQYF; CDR3nt: TGCAGTGCTAGCCTGGACAGTATTTTCACAGATACGCAGTATTTT; d_gene: .; abundance: .; v_gene: TRBV20-1; j_gene: TRBJ2-3
CDR3aa: CASSHTEGYGYTF; CDR3nt: TGTGCCAGCAGCCACACGGAGGGGTATGGCTACACCTTC; d_gene: .; abundance: many; v_gene: TRBV27; j_gene: TRBJ1-2
CDR3aa: CASSAFLGAVTDTQYF; CDR3nt: TGTGCCAGCAGTGCCTTTTTAGGGGCCGTCACAGATACGCAGTATTTT; d_gene: .; abundance: many; v_gene: TRBV28; j_gene: TRBJ2-3
CDR3aa: CSVSSGNSYEQYF; CDR3nt: TGCAGCGTTTCGTCGGGGAACAGCTACGAGCAGTACTTC; d_gene: .; abundance: many; v_gene: TRBV29-1; j_gene: TRBJ2-7
CDR3aa: CASRPPWGPGELFF; CDR3nt: TGTGCCAGCAGACCCCCGTGGGGCCCCGGGGAGCTGTTTTTT; d_gene: .; abundance: .; v_gene: TRBV6-5; j_gene: TRBJ2-2
CDR3aa: CASSKTSGGAGGNEQFF; CDR3nt: TGTGCCAGCTCAAAGACTAGCGGGGGGGCCGGAGGCAATGAGCAGTTCTTC; d_gene: TRBD2; abundance: few; v_gene: TRBV18; j_gene: TRBJ2-1
CDR3aa: CASSLGLVETQYF; CDR3nt: TGCGCCAGCAGCTTAGGACTAGTTGAGACCCAGTACTTC; d_gene: TRBD2; abundance: .; v_gene: TRBV5-1; j_gene: TRBJ2-5
CDR3aa: CATTGGPNHF; CDR3nt: TGTGCCACCACCGGGGGGCCGAACCACTTT; d_gene: .; abundance: few; v_gene: TRBV14; j_gene: TRBJ1-6
CDR3aa: CASSLLANYEQYF; CDR3nt: TGCGCCAGCAGCTTGCTGGCGAACTACGAGCAGTACTTC; d_gene: .; abundance: .; v_gene: TRBV5-1; j_gene: TRBJ2-7
CDR3aa: CASSQDWPGLNIQYF; CDR3nt: TGTGCCAGCAGCCAAGATTGGCCCGGATTAAACATTCAGTACTTC; d_gene: .; abundance: few; v_gene: TRBV4-2; j_gene: TRBJ2-4
CDR3aa: CSANPIGGSSYNEQFF; CDR3nt: TGCAGTGCTAACCCAATCGGGGGGTCCTCCTACAATGAGCAGTTCTTC; d_gene: TRBD2; abundance: few; v_gene: TRBV20-1; j_gene: TRBJ2-1
CDR3aa: CASSSGYTIYF; CDR3nt: TGTGCCAGCAGCTCAGGGTACACCATATATTTT; d_gene: .; abundance: many; v_gene: TRBV28; j_gene: TRBJ1-3
CDR3aa: CASSVGGWGNQPQHF; CDR3nt: TGTGCCAGCAGCGTAGGAGGTTGGGGCAATCAGCCCCAGCATTTT; d_gene: .; abundance: few; v_gene: TRBV9; j_gene: TRBJ1-5
CDR3aa: CARGDRGDEQFF; CDR3nt: TGTGCCAGGGGGGACAGGGGCGACGAGCAGTTCTTC; d_gene: TRBD1; abundance: .; v_gene: TRBV2; j_gene: TRBJ2-1
CDR3aa: CATSREQGGYTF; CDR3nt: TGTGCCACCAGCAGAGAGCAGGGTGGCTACACCTTC; d_gene: .; abundance: .; v_gene: TRBV15; j_gene: TRBJ1-2
CDR3aa: CSAEPGQGYEKLFF; CDR3nt: TGCAGTGCTGAACCGGGACAGGGATACGAAAAACTGTTTTTT; d_gene: TRBD1; abundance: many; v_gene: TRBV20-1; j_gene: TRBJ1-4
CDR3aa: CASSNTGTTRTDTQYF; CDR3nt: TGTGCCAGCAGCAACACCGGGACTACTCGCACAGATACGCAGTATTTT; d_gene: TRBD2; abundance: .; v_gene: TRBV7-8; j_gene: TRBJ2-3
CDR3aa: CASSVNPTEVILTDTQYF; CDR3nt: TGTGCCAGCAGCGTAAACCCTACCGAGGTAATTCTCACAGATACGCAGTATTTT; d_gene: .; abundance: few; v_gene: TRBV9; j_gene: TRBJ2-3
CDR3aa: CASSAGGGTYEQYF; CDR3nt: TGTGCCAGCAGCGCCGGGGGGGGAACCTACGAGCAGTACTTC; d_gene: TRBD2; abundance: many; v_gene: TRBV9; j_gene: TRBJ2-7
CDR3aa: CASRGARLGIQYF; CDR3nt: TGTGCCAGCAGAGGTGCCCGATTGGGGATTCAGTACTTC; d_gene: .; abundance: many; v_gene: TRBV7-2; j_gene: TRBJ2-4
CDR3aa: CASSQVSAGATEAFF; CDR3nt: TGTGCCAGCAGCCAAGTATCCGCGGGGGCCACTGAAGCTTTCTTT; d_gene: .; abundance: many; v_gene: TRBV4-2; j_gene: TRBJ1-1
CDR3aa: CASSRGGGPLSYEQYF; CDR3nt: TGTGCCAGCAGCAGAGGGGGGGGCCCACTTTCCTACGAGCAGTACTTC; d_gene: .; abundance: many; v_gene: TRBV7-2; j_gene: TRBJ2-7
CDR3aa: CSAAQGTSAGANVLTF; CDR3nt: TGCAGTGCTGCCCAAGGTACTTCAGCTGGGGCCAACGTCCTGACTTTC; d_gene: .; abundance: few; v_gene: TRBV20-1; j_gene: TRBJ2-6
CDR3aa: CASSFSGTNSPLHF; CDR3nt: TGTGCCAGCAGTTTTTCAGGGACTAATTCACCCCTCCACTTT; d_gene: .; abundance: few; v_gene: TRBV27; j_gene: TRBJ1-6
CDR3aa: CASSTRDRGQTGELFF; CDR3nt: TGTGCCAGCAGTACCCGGGACAGGGGGCAGACCGGGGAGCTGTTTTTT; d_gene: TRBD1; abundance: .; v_gene: TRBV7-9; j_gene: TRBJ2-2
CDR3aa: CASSLAERGSGNTIYF; CDR3nt: TGTGCCAGCAGCTTAGCCGAACGAGGCTCTGGAAACACCATATATTTT; d_gene: .; abundance: many; v_gene: TRBV7-9; j_gene: TRBJ1-3
CDR3aa: CASTQRGDSTDTQYF; CDR3nt: TGTGCCAGCACCCAACGAGGGGATAGCACAGATACGCAGTATTTT; d_gene: .; abundance: .; v_gene: TRBV9; j_gene: TRBJ2-3
CDR3aa: CASSLARDGAYF; CDR3nt: TGTGCCAGCAGCTTAGCCCGGGACGGAGCGTATTTT; d_gene: .; abundance: .; v_gene: TRBV7-9; j_gene: TRBJ2-3
CDR3aa: CASSFLQGVQPQHF; CDR3nt: TGCGCCAGCAGCTTCCTCCAGGGCGTTCAGCCCCAGCATTTT; d_gene: .; abundance: many; v_gene: TRBV4-3; j_gene: TRBJ1-5
CDR3aa: CATRSERQGRDEQFF; CDR3nt: TGTGCCACCAGGAGCGAACGACAGGGACGCGATGAGCAGTTCTTC; d_gene: TRBD1; abundance: .; v_gene: TRBV24-1; j_gene: TRBJ2-1
CDR3aa: CASSSVTSGVRNTQYF; CDR3nt: TGTGCCAGCAGCTCCGTTACTAGCGGGGTACGGAATACGCAGTATTTT; d_gene: TRBD2; abundance: .; v_gene: TRBV11-2; j_gene: TRBJ2-3
CDR3aa: CASSLDPRGTNNEQFF; CDR3nt: TGCGCCAGCAGCTTGGACCCGCGTGGTACCAACAATGAGCAGTTCTTC; d_gene: .; abundance: many; v_gene: TRBV5-1; j_gene: TRBJ2-1
CDR3aa: CASSFGGREVEAFF; CDR3nt: TGCGCCAGCAGCTTCGGGGGGCGAGAAGTTGAAGCTTTCTTT; d_gene: .; abundance: few; v_gene: TRBV4-1; j_gene: TRBJ1-1
CDR3aa: CATEGNTDTQYF; CDR3nt: TGTGCCACCGAGGGGAACACAGATACGCAGTATTTT; d_gene: .; abundance: many; v_gene: TRBV24-1; j_gene: TRBJ2-3
CDR3aa: CSVEPLFYTGSTDTQYF; CDR3nt: TGCAGCGTTGAACCCCTCTTCTACACAGGGTCCACAGATACGCAGTATTTT; d_gene: .; abundance: many; v_gene: TRBV29-1; j_gene: TRBJ2-3
CDR3aa: CSVFRGANTEAFF; CDR3nt: TGCAGCGTATTCCGGGGCGCGAACACTGAAGCTTTCTTT; d_gene: .; abundance: .; v_gene: TRBV29-1; j_gene: TRBJ1-1
CDR3aa: CSARSAYNEQFF; CDR3nt: TGCAGTGCCCGATCTGCCTACAATGAGCAGTTCTTC; d_gene: .; abundance: .; v_gene: TRBV20-1; j_gene: TRBJ2-1
CDR3aa: CCARGLAGGSTDTQYF; CDR3nt: TGCTGTGCGAGAGGACTAGCGGGGGGGAGCACAGATACGCAGTATTTT; d_gene: TRBD2; abundance: .; v_gene: TRBV20-1; j_gene: TRBJ2-3
CDR3aa: CASLTGSNTEAFF; CDR3nt: TGCGCCAGCCTGACAGGCAGTAACACTGAAGCTTTCTTT; d_gene: .; abundance: few; v_gene: TRBV5-1; j_gene: TRBJ1-1
CDR3aa: CATSRGQPQETQYF; CDR3nt: TGTGCCACCAGCAGAGGCCAGCCCCAAGAGACCCAGTACTTC; d_gene: .; abundance: .; v_gene: TRBV15; j_gene: TRBJ2-5
CDR3aa: CATSDFGRGPETQYF; CDR3nt: TGTGCCACCAGTGATTTTGGCAGGGGGCCGGAGACCCAGTACTTC; d_gene: TRBD1; abundance: few; v_gene: TRBV24-1; j_gene: TRBJ2-5